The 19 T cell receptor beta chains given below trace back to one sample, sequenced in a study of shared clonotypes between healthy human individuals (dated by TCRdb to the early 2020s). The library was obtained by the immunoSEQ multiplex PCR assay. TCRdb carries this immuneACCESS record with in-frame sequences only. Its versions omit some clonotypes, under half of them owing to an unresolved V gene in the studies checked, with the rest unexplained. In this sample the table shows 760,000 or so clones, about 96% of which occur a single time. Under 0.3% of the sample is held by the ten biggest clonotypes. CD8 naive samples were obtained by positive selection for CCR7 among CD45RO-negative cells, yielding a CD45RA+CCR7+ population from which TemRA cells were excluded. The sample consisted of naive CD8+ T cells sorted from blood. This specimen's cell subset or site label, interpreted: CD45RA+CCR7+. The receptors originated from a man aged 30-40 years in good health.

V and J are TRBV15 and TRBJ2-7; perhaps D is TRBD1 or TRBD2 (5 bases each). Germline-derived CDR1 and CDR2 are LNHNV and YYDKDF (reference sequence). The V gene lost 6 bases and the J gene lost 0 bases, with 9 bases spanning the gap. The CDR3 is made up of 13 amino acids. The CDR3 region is CATSGDASYEQYF. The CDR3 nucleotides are TGTGCCACCAGTGGGGACGCCTCCTACGAGCAGTACTTC. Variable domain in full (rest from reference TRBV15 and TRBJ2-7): DAMVIQNPRYQVTQFGKPVTLSCSQTLNHNVMYWYQQKSSQAPKLLFHYYDKDFNNEADTPDNFQSRRPNTSFCFLDIRSPGLGDTAMYLCATSGDASYEQYFGPGTRLTVT.

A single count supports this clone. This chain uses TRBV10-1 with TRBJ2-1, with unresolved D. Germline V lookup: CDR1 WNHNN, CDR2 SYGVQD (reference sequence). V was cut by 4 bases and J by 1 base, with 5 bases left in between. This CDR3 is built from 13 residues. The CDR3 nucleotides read TGCGCCAGCAGTGGAGATTCCTACAATGAGCAGTTCTTC. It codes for CASSGDSYNEQFF.

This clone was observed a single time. In DNA, the CDR3 is TGTGCCAGCAGTACCCCTAGCGGGAGATTGGGTGAGCAGTTCTTC. It specifies CASSTPSGRLGEQFF. The chain joins TRBV6-5 to TRBJ2-1; 10 nucleotides line up with TRBD2. J was trimmed by 9 bases and V by 5 bases; bases with no gene match: 10. The CDR3 is made up of 15 amino acids. CDR1 is MNHEY, CDR2 SVGAGI, per germline.

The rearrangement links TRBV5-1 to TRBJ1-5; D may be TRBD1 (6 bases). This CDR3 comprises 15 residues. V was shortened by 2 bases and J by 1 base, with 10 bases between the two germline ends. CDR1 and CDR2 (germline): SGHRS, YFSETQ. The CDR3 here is CASSFTGSSNQPQHF. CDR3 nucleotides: TGCGCCAGCAGCTTTACAGGGAGCAGCAATCAGCCCCAGCATTTT.

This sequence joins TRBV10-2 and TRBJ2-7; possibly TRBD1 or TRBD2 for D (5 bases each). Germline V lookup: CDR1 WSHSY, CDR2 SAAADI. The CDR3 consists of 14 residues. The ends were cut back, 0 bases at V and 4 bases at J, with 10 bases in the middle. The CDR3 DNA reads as TGCGCCAGCAGTGAGTCGGGACCCATATACGAGCAGTACTTC. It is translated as CASSESGPIYEQYF.

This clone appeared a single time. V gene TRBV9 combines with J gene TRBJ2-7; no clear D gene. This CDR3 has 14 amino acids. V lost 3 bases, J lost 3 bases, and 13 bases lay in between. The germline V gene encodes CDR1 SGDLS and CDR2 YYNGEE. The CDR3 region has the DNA TGTGCCAGCAGCGGTTTAGAGGACGGCTACGAGCAGTACTTC. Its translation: CASSGLEDGYEQYF.

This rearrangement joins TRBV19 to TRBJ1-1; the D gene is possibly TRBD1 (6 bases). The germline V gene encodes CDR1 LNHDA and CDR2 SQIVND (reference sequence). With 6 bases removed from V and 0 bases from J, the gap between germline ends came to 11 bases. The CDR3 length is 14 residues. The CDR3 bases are TGTGCCAGTAGGGTCGACAGGCTGAACACTGAAGCTTTCTTT. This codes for CASRVDRLNTEAFF.

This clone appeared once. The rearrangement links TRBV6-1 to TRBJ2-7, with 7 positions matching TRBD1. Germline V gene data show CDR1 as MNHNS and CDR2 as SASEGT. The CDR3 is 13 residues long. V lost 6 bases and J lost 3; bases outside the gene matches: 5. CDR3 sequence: CASSPGQIYEQYF. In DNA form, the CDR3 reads TGTGCCAGCAGCCCGGGACAGATCTACGAGCAGTACTTC.

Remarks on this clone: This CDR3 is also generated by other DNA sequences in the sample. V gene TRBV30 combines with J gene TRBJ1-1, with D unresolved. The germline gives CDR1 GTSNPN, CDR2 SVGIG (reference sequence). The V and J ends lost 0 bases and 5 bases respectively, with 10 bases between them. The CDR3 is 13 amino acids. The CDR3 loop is CAWSVRGGTEAFF. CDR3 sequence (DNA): TGTGCCTGGAGTGTACGGGGAGGGACTGAAGCTTTCTTT.

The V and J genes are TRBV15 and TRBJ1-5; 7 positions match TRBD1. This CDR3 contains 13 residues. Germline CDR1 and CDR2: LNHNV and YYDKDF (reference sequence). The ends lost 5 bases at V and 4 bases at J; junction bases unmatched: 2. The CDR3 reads CATSRRGNQPQHF. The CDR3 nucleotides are TGTGCCACCAGCCGCAGGGGGAATCAGCCCCAGCATTTT.

CDR3 DNA: TGTGCCAGCAGCAAAGAGGGGGCCCGCCACGAGCAGTACTTC. This translates into CASSKEGARHEQYF. The J gene is TRBJ2-7, the V gene TRBV21-1; TRBD1 is the table's D call and was not checked against the DNA. TRBV21-1 is a listed pseudogene. The CDR3 totals 14 residues.

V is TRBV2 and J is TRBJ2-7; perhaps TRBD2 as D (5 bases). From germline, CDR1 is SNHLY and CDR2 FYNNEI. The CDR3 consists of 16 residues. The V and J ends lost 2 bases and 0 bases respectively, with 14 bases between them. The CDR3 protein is CASSEPLSGSSYEQYF. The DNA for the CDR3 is TGTGCCAGCAGTGAACCCCTAAGTGGGAGCTCCTACGAGCAGTACTTC.

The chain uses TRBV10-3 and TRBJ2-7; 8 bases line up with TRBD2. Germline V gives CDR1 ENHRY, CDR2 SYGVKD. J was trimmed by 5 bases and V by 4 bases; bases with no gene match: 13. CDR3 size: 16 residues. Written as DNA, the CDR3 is TGTGCCATCAGTGGATTTATAACCGGGACTAGTGACGAGCAGTACTTC. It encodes CAISGFITGTSDEQYF.

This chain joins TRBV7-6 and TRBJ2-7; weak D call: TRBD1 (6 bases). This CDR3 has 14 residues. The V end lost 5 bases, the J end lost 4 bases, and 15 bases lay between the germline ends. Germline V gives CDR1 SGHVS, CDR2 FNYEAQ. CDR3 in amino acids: CASSDGQSDYEQYF. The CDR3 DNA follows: TGTGCCAGCAGCGATGGACAGTCCGATTACGAGCAGTACTTC. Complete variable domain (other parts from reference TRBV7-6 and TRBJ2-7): GAGVSQSPRYKVTKRGQDVALRCDPISGHVSLYWYRQALGQGPEFLTYFNYEAQQDKSGLPNDRFSAERPEGSISTLTIQRTEQRDSAMYRCASSDGQSDYEQYFGPGTRLTVT.

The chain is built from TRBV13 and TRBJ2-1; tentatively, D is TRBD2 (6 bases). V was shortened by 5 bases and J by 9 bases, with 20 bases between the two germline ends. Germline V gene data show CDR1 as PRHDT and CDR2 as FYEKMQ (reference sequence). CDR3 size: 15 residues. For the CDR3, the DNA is TGTGCCAGCAGCCCGAACGAAGTGGGAGGCCGTGAGCAGTTCTTC. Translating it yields CASSPNEVGGREQFF.

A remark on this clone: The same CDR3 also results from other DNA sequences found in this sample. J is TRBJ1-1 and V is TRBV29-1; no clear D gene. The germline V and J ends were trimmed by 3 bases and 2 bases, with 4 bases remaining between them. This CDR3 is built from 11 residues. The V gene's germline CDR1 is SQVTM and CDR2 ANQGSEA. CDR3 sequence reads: CSVDRNTEAFF. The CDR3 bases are TGCAGCGTTGACAGAAACACTGAAGCTTTCTTT.

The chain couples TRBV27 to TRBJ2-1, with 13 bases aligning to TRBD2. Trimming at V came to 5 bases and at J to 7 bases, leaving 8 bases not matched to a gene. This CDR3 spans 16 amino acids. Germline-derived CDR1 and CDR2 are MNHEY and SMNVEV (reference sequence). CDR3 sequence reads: CASSPAGLAGRNEQFF. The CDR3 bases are TGTGCCAGCAGTCCTGCGGGACTAGCGGGGAGAAATGAGCAGTTCTTC.

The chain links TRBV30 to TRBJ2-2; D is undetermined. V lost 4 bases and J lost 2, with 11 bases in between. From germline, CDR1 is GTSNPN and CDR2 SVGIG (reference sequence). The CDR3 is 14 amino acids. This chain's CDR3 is CAWNSGSNTGELFF. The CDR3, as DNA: TGTGCCTGGAATTCGGGCTCTAACACCGGGGAGCTGTTTTTT.

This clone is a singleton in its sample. The DNA for the CDR3 is TGTGCCAGCAGTGAAGCACAGGGCGGTGACACTGAAGCTTTCTTT. As protein: CASSEAQGGDTEAFF. This chain joins TRBV28 and TRBJ1-1, with a weak D call TRBD1 (6 bases). V was clipped by 5 bases and J by 3 bases, with 16 bases between them. Looked up from germline, CDR1 is MDHEN and CDR2 is SYDVKM. The CDR3 sequence is 15 residues long.